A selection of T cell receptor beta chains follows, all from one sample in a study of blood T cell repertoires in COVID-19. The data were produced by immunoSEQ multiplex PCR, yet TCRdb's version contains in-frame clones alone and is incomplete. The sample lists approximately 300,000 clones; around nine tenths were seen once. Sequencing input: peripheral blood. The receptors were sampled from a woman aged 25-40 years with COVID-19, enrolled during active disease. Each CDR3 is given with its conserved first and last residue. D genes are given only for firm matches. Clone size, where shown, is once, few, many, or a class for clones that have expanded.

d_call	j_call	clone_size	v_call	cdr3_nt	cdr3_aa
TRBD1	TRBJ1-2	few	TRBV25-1	TGTGCCAGCAGCGGACAGGGTTATGGCTACACCTTC	CASSGQGYGYTF
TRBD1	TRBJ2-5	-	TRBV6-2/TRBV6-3	TGTGCCAGCAGCCTCGGGACAGAAGAGACCCAGTACTTC	CASSLGTEETQYF
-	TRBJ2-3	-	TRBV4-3	TGCGCCAGCAGCCAAGACCATCGCACAGATACGCAGTATTTT	CASSQDHRTDTQYF
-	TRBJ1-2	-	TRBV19	TGTGCCAGTACCACAGGGAACTATGGCTACACCTTC	CASTTGNYGYTF
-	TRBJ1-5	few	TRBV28	TGTGCCAGCACCCAAACAGGGATTGTACAGCCCCAGCATTTT	CASTQTGIVQPQHF
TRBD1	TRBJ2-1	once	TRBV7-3	TGTGCCAGCAGCTTAGAACAAGGGGGCTTGGGGAATGAGCAGTTCTTC	CASSLEQGGLGNEQFF
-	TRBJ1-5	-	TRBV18	TGTGCCAGCTCACCACCGGGGGGAAAGAATCAGCCCCAGCATTTT	CASSPPGGKNQPQHF
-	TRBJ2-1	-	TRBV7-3	TGTGCCAGCAGCCCCAAACGGGCGGGGGCTAGCGGAAACCCTGAGCAGTTCTTC	CASSPKRAGASGNPEQFF
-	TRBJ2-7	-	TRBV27	TGTGCCAGCAGTTCTGACAGTAGGCTCGAGCAGTACTTC	CASSSDSRLEQYF
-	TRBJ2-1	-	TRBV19	TGTGCCAGTAGTTCCCGGGGGAACAATGAGCAGTTCTTC	CASSSRGNNEQFF
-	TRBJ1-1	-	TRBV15	TGTGCCACCAGCAGAGGGGTCAGGACACCGAACACTGAAGCTTTCTTT	CATSRGVRTPNTEAFF
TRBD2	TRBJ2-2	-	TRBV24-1	TGTGCCACCAGTGAGACTAGCGGGACCTTCACCGGGGAGCTGTTTTTT	CATSETSGTFTGELFF
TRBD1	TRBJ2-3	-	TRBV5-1	TGCGCCAGCAGCTTGCGACAAGGACAGGGATCAGATACGCAGTATTTT	CASSLRQGQGSDTQYF
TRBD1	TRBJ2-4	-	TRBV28	TGTGCCAGCAGTCCGAGACAGGGGGCGTCTGCCAAAAACATTCAGTACTTC	CASSPRQGASAKNIQYF
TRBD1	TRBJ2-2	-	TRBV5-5	TGTGCCAGCAGCTTGGCCGGGACAGGGGGGTACGGGGAGCTGTTTTTT	CASSLAGTGGYGELFF
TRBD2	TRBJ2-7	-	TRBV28	TGTGCCAGCAGTTCTCCCGGGGGGTACTACGAGCAGTACTTC	CASSSPGGYYEQYF
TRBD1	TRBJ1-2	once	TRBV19	TGTGCCAGTAGTGACCCAGGGGGCGCGGACTATGGCTACACCTTC	CASSDPGGADYGYTF
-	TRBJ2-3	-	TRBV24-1	TGTGCCACCAGTGATTGGGCGGGGGCTAGCACAGATACGCAGTATTTT	CATSDWAGASTDTQYF
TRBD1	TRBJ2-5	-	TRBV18	TGTGCCAGCTCCCCAACCCTCACAGGGGAGGAGACCCAGTACTTC	CASSPTLTGEETQYF
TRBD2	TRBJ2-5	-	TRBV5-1	TGCGCCAGCAGCTTACTAGCGGGAGGGCCTGGAGAGACCCAGTACTTC	CASSLLAGGPGETQYF
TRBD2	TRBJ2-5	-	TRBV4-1	TGCGCCAGCAGCCAAGATTGGGCGGGAGGGCCCGTGACCCAGTACTTC	CASSQDWAGGPVTQYF
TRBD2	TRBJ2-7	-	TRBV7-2	TGTGCCAGCAGCTTAGCGCGAGAGACTAGCGGGAGGGCAGAAGAGCAGTACTTC	CASSLARETSGRAEEQYF
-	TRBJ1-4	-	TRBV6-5	TGTGCCAGCACGAAGGGAGGAGAGCTAGGTGAAAAACTGTTTTTT	CASTKGGELGEKLFF
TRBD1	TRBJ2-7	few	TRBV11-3	TGTGCCAGCAGCTCGGGGACAGGGTGGTCCTACGAGCAGTACTTC	CASSSGTGWSYEQYF
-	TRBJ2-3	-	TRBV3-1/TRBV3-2	TGTGCCAGCAGCCAACCCTTGGATACGCAGTATTTT	CASSQPLDTQYF
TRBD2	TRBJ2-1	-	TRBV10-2	TGCGCCAGCATGCTAGCGGGGTCCTACAATGAGCAGTTCTTC	CASMLAGSYNEQFF
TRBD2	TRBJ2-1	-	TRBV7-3	TGTGCCAGCAGCTCTGGACTAGCGGGGCCCAATGAGCAGTTCTTC	CASSSGLAGPNEQFF
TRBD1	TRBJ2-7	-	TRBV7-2	TGTGCCAGCAGCCGACAGGGGTTTTACGAGCAGTACTTC	CASSRQGFYEQYF
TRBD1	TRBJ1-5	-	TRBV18	TGTGCCAGCTCACCCGACAGGGCGGTTCAGCCCCAGCATTTT	CASSPDRAVQPQHF
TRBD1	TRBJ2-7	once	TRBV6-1	TGTGCCAGCAGTTGGTCGACAGGGAACGAGCAGTACTTC	CASSWSTGNEQYF
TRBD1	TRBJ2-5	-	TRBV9	TGTGCCAGCAGCGTCGGGACAGGGATGGAGACCCAGTACTTC	CASSVGTGMETQYF
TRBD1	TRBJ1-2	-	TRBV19	TGTGCCAGTAGTCCAGGGGGTTATGGCTACACCTTC	CASSPGGYGYTF
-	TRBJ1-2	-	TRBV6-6	TGTGCCAGCAGTTACTCGAGCGGGCCGCCAGGCTACACCTTC	CASSYSSGPPGYTF
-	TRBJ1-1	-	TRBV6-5	TGTGCCAGCAGTCCAACACCAAGCACTGAAGCTTTCTTT	CASSPTPSTEAFF
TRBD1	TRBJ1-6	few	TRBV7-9	TGTGCCAGCAGCTTAGCGGACAGGCTCTGGTGG	CASSLADRLWW
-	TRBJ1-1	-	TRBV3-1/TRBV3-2	TGTGCCAGCAGCCAGGGAGTCATGAACACTGAAGCTTTCTTT	CASSQGVMNTEAFF
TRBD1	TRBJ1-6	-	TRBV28	TGTGCCAGCAGTCCCCGGACAGGGATACGATCACCCCTCCACTTT	CASSPRTGIRSPLHF
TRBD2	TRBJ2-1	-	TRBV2	TGTGCCAGCAGCCCGGGAGGGCCCTCCAATGAGCAGTTCTTC	CASSPGGPSNEQFF
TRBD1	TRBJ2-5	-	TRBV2	TGTGCCGGCTATCTAGGGACAGGCCAAGAGACCCAGTACTTC	CAGYLGTGQETQYF
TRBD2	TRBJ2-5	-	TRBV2	TGTGCCGGGACTAGCGTCGAGACCCAGTACTTC	CAGTSVETQYF
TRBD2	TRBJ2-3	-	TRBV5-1	TGCGCCAGCAGCCCGGGACTAGCGGGAGGTGCAGATACGCAGTATTTT	CASSPGLAGGADTQYF
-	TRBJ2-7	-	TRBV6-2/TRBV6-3	TGTGCCAGCAGTTTTCTCTACGAGCAGTACTTC	CASSFLYEQYF
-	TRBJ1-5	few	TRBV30	TGTGCCTGGAGAGGGGGGGGACGGACGAATCAGCCCCAGCATTTT	CAWRGGGRTNQPQHF
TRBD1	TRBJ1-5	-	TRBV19	TGTGCCAGTAGTAACCCAGGGGGCCCCCGGCAGCCCCAGCATTTT	CASSNPGGPRQPQHF
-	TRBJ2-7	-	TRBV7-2	TGTGCCAGCAGCTTGGGGGGAGTTTTGAACGAGCAGTACTTC	CASSLGGVLNEQYF
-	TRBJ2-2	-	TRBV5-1	TGCGCCAGCAGCTTGGCGGGGAAGGACACCGGGGAGCTGTTTTTT	CASSLAGKDTGELFF
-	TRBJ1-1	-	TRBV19	TGTGCCAGTAGTATTAACGGGAACACTGAAGCTTTCTTT	CASSINGNTEAFF
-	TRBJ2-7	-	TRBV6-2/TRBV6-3	TGTGCCAGCAGTTACTCGACTGGAGGCCCCTACGAGCAGTACTTC	CASSYSTGGPYEQYF
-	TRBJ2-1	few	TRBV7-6	TGTGCCAGCAGCCTGCATCGGGGCTCCTACAATGAGCAGTTCTTC	CASSLHRGSYNEQFF